What follows are 9 T cell receptor beta chains derived from one specimen sequenced in a study of cytomegalovirus exposure and HLA in healthy donors. A multiplex PCR was run with 60 Vbeta primers and 13 Jbeta primers. Data came from immunoSEQ multiplex PCR; TCRdb stores just in-frame clones and leaves some out. The sample contains tens of thousands of clones, under 85% of which appear only once. Sequenced: PBMCs. The receptors derive from a man in his fifties or sixties in good health and CMV-seropositive.

Notes on this clone: The junction differs from germline at one of its ends, possibly a read error. V gene TRBV6-5 combines with J gene TRBJ2-2; maybe TRBD2 (5 bases). From germline, CDR1 is MNHEY and CDR2 SVGAGI. This CDR3 contains 14 residues. The CDR3 loop is CARSPHGMTGEPFF. In nucleotides, the CDR3 is TGTGCCCGCAGCCCACACGGGATGACCGGGGAGCCGTTTTTT.

This clone was recorded a few times. The CDR3 DNA reads as TGTGCCAGCAGCGCCGGGACTCCCGGGGAGACCGGGGAGCTGTTTTTT. Translated, it gives CASSAGTPGETGELFF. The chain has TRBV5-5 and TRBJ2-2, with D tentatively TRBD2 (6 bases). V gave up 4 bases and J gave up 5 bases, with 18 bases separating them. This CDR3 comprises 16 residues. CDR1 and CDR2 from the germline V gene are SGHKS and YYEKEE (reference sequence). The full variable domain, completed using reference TRBV5-5 and TRBJ2-2, is DAGVTQSPTHLIKTRGQQVTLRCSPISGHKSVSWYQQVLGQGPQFIFQYYEKEERGRGNFPDRFSARQFPNYSSELNVNALLLGDSALYLCASSAGTPGETGELFFGEGSRLTVL.

This clone has just one count. This chain connects TRBV12-2 to TRBJ2-5; the table's D gene call, TRBD2, was not cross checked with the DNA. TRBV12-2 is an annotated pseudogene. This CDR3 has 15 residues. CDR3 sequence reads: CASRVSGRADETQYF. CDR3 sequence (DNA): TGTGCAAGTCGCGTTAGCGGGAGGGCCGATGAGACCCAGTACTTC.

The rearrangement joins TRBV21-1 to TRBJ1-2; whether TRBD1, the table's D call, matches the DNA was not checked. TRBV21-1 is a pseudogene segment. This CDR3 region has 14 residues. The CDR3 region is CASSKAQGENGYTF. The CDR3 nucleotides read TGTGCCAGCAGCAAAGCGCAGGGCGAGAATGGCTACACCTTC.

V is TRBV19 and J is TRBJ1-1; D uncertain. The CDR3 has 13 amino acids. V was trimmed by 4 bases and J by 11 bases, leaving 17 bases between them. Germline CDR1 is LNHDA and CDR2 is SQIVND (reference sequence). This CDR3 is CASSTSFGARAFF. CDR3 coding DNA: TGTGCCAGTAGTACTTCCTTTGGAGCTCGGGCTTTCTTT. Supplemented by reference TRBV19 and TRBJ1-1, the full variable domain reads DGGITQSPKYLFRKEGQNVTLSCEQNLNHDAMYWYRQDPGQGLRLIYYSQIVNDFQKGDIAEGYSVSREKKESFPLTVTSAQKNPTAFYLCASSTSFGARAFFGQGTRLTVV.

J is TRBJ2-7 and V is TRBV2; D call uncertain. CDR3 size: 11 residues. Germline V gene data show CDR1 as SNHLY and CDR2 as FYNNEI. Trimming stripped 7 bases from V and 0 bases from J, with 4 bases between. DNA of the CDR3: TGTGCCAGCACCCTCTCCTACGAGCAGTACTTC. Protein product: CASTLSYEQYF.

A few counts support this clone. This sequence joins TRBV19 and TRBJ2-6; perhaps TRBD1 as D (6 bases). The CDR3 runs to 16 residues. Trimming pared 7 bases from V and 4 bases from J, leaving 17 bases between. Germline CDR1 and CDR2: LNHDA and SQIVND (reference sequence). CDR3 DNA sequence: TGTGCCAGTATCCCCCGCGCAGGGGTGGGGGCCAACGTCCTGACTTTC. It specifies CASIPRAGVGANVLTF.

This sequence joins TRBV10-3 and TRBJ2-1, with 12 bases identical to TRBD2. This CDR3 is 15 amino acids long. V lost 6 bases, J lost 7 bases, and 7 bases stayed unmatched. The germline CDR1 and CDR2 sequences are ENHRY and SYGVKD. The CDR3 here is CAISQLAGGDNEQFF. CDR3 sequence (DNA): TGTGCCATCAGCCAACTAGCGGGGGGAGATAATGAGCAGTTCTTC.

The chain carries TRBV9 and TRBJ1-1; TRBD1 matches 8 bases. The CDR3 consists of 15 residues. J lost 1 base, V lost 0 bases, and 2 bases had no gene match. Germline assignment: CDR1 SGDLS and CDR2 YYNGEE. The CDR3 region is CASSVEGQGNTEAFF. CDR3 bases: TGTGCCAGCAGCGTAGAAGGACAGGGGAACACTGAAGCTTTCTTT.